What follows is one T cell receptor beta chain and its context. Its antigen is unidentified. Just one base apart from a much larger clone, this may be a read error. A library of TCRbeta sequences, prepared with unique molecular identifiers, was generated. TCRdb reanalysed the PCR reads using MiXCR and keeps one entry per CDR3 protein. The sample lists roughly 280,000 distinct CDR3 sequences, 9.5% to 13% occurring once. The source of the sample is a study of T-cell reconstitution after alpha-beta-depleted transplantation in children. Study results and limitations: The origin of high day-60 TCRbeta diversity in some patients lay in surviving recipient T cells and thymic progenitors. When one year had passed after transplant, most T-cell counts and diversity came from newly produced T cells.

CDR3 length: 15 amino acids. Germline V gene lookup returns CDR1 SGHAT and CDR2 FQNNGV. The chain employs TRBV11-2 and TRBJ2-1; possibly TRBD2 for D (6 bases). This TCR derives from a male patient between 2 and 9 years old who had a stem cell transplant for chronic granulomatous disease, so the T cells may come from the graft donor. The source was peripheral blood, collected 180 days after TCRalphabeta/CD19-depleted stem cell transplant. The CDR3 protein is CASSFTGAAYNEKFF. The CDR3 coding sequence is TGTGCCAGCAGCTTTACGGGAGCTGCCTACAATGAGAAGTTCTTC.